The 9 T cell receptor beta chains presented below share a single source sample, sequenced in a study of blood T cell repertoires in COVID-19. Here immunoSEQ multiplex PCR was the method, and the copy in TCRdb shows in-frame clones only, minus some. This sample has 150,000 to 200,000 clones, with 65% to 90% found just once. Source material: peripheral blood. The receptors originated from a man aged 45-65 years with active or convalescent COVID-19.

The chain employs TRBV30 and TRBJ1-1; TRBD1 is a possible D gene (5 bases). Trimming shortened V by 2 bases and J by 1 base, and 8 bases separated the two germline ends. The CDR3 has 13 amino acids. Looked up from germline, CDR1 is GTSNPN and CDR2 is SVGIG (reference sequence). For the CDR3, the DNA is TGTGCCTGGAGTCGGACAACGAACACTGAAGCTTTCTTT. It specifies CAWSRTTNTEAFF. Full variable domain (rest looked up from reference TRBV30 and TRBJ1-1): SQTIHQWPATLVQPVGSPLSLECTVEGTSNPNLYWYRQAAGRGLQLLFYSVGIGQISSEVPQNLSASRPQDRQFILSSKKLLLSDSGFYLCAWSRTTNTEAFFGQGTRLTVV.

The chain is built from TRBV7-2 and TRBJ1-1; no firm D call. The CDR3 covers 12 residues. CDR1 and CDR2 (germline): SGHTA, FQGNSA. V lost 4 bases to trimming and J lost 8 bases, with 11 bases between them. The CDR3 loop reads CASSSSPAEAFF. The CDR3 DNA reads as TGTGCCAGCAGCTCCTCCCCCGCGGAAGCTTTCTTT.

The chain has TRBV3-1 (or the pseudogene TRBV3-2) and TRBJ2-7; 12 bases align to TRBD2. V dropped 2 bases and J dropped 2; count of bases not matched to a gene: 10. This CDR3 comprises 18 residues. The germline V gene has CDR1 LGHDT and CDR2 YNNKEL (reference sequence). CDR3 loop: CASSQPYGRTSGAYEQYF. Written as DNA, the CDR3 is TGTGCCAGCAGCCAACCATATGGCCGGACTAGCGGGGCCTACGAGCAGTACTTC.

The chain carries TRBV2 and TRBJ1-2; 7 bases line up with TRBD1. This CDR3 region has 15 residues. CDR1 and CDR2 (germline): SNHLY, FYNNEI. V trimming: 6 bases; J trimming: 4 bases; junction bases outside the gene matches: 11. The DNA for the CDR3 is TGTGCCAGCAGAACACAGGGGTTGGTAGGCTATGGCTACACCTTC. It translates to CASRTQGLVGYGYTF.

This clone has more than one count but fewer than ten. This sequence joins TRBV11-3 and TRBJ2-7; TRBD2 is a possible D gene (6 bases). The CDR3 extends over 13 amino acids. V shed 5 bases and J shed 2 bases, with 10 bases lying between them. Germline CDR1 reads SGHNT; CDR2 reads YENEEA. The CDR3 nucleotides read TGTGCCAGCAGCCAGGACTACACCTACGAGCAGTACTTC. Residues: CASSQDYTYEQYF.

This clone has a handful of counts. The V call is TRBV15, the J call TRBJ1-2; TRBD1 is a possible D gene (5 bases). The CDR3 contains 14 residues. The germline CDR1 and CDR2 sequences are LNHNV and YYDKDF (reference sequence). V was trimmed by 1 base and J by 8 bases, leaving 14 bases between them. The CDR3 DNA reads TGTGCCACCAGCAGAGGCAATCAGGGTTACGGCTACACCTTC. This codes for CATSRGNQGYGYTF.

The V gene is TRBV7-9, the J gene TRBJ1-1, with D hard to call. Germline loops: CDR1 SEHNR, CDR2 FQNEAQ (reference sequence). V was pared by 3 bases and J by 10 bases, with 9 bases between. The CDR3 is made up of 11 amino acids. CDR3 DNA sequence: TGTGCCAGCAGCTTCGCGGCCAGAGCTTTCTTT. Translating gives CASSFAARAFF.

The J gene is TRBJ1-5, the V gene TRBV30; 7 bases fit TRBD1. CDR1 is GTSNPN, CDR2 SVGIG, per germline (reference sequence). V was pared by 4 bases and J by 0 bases, with 3 bases of the junction left unmatched. This CDR3 contains 14 residues. CDR3 in DNA: TGTGCCTGGAACCGACAGGGTAGCAATCAGCCCCAGCATTTT. Translated: CAWNRQGSNQPQHF.

This chain connects TRBV19 to TRBJ2-1; 8 nucleotides match TRBD2. V lost 1 base to trimming and J lost 8 bases; unmatched junction nucleotides: 25. Germline V lookup: CDR1 LNHDA, CDR2 SQIVND (reference sequence). The CDR3 covers 21 residues. The CDR3 DNA reads as TGTGCCAGTAGTATAGCCCCTTTAAGGCCACTAAGCGGGAGTATCAACTATGAGCAGTTCTTC. Translated, it gives CASSIAPLRPLSGSINYEQFF.